A selection of T cell receptor beta chains follows, all from one sample in a study of blood T cell repertoires in COVID-19. Using immunoSEQ multiplex PCR, the repertoire was profiled, and TCRdb retains in-frame clones only, with some absent. The table has over 45,000 clones, roughly 90% seen once. Source material: peripheral blood. These receptors all stem from a man between 50 and 59 years old with acute or convalescent COVID-19. CDR3s include the opening cysteine and the closing phenylalanine or tryptophan. D genes are given only for firm matches. Clone size is shown for a subset of rows, as once, few, many or a class of expanded clone.

size	V	J	D	CDR3	DNA
.	TRBV3-1/TRBV3-2	TRBJ2-4	.	CASSRGSAKNIQYF	TGTGCCAGCAGTCGAGGTAGCGCCAAAAACATTCAGTACTTC
once	TRBV12-5	TRBJ2-5	TRBD2	CASGLEGLAGFGAQYF	TGTGCTAGTGGTTTGGAAGGACTAGCGGGATTCGGGGCCCAGTACTTC
.	TRBV6-5	TRBJ2-5	.	CASTDGGSQETQYF	TGTGCCAGCACCGATGGGGGGTCCCAAGAGACCCAGTACTTC
.	TRBV18	TRBJ1-1	.	CASSGQKNTEAFF	TGTGCCAGCTCGGGCCAAAAAAACACTGAAGCTTTCTTT
.	TRBV25-1	TRBJ1-1	.	CASSEVEKKEAFF	TGTGCCAGCAGTGAAGTGGAGAAAAAGGAAGCTTTCTTT
.	TRBV5-4	TRBJ2-5	TRBD2	CASSLSSGRLETQYF	TGTGCCAGCAGCTTATCGAGCGGGAGGTTGGAGACCCAGTACTTC
.	TRBV7-6	TRBJ2-2	TRBD2	CASSPSGLAGELFF	TGTGCCAGCAGCCCGTCGGGACTAGCCGGGGAGCTGTTTTTT
few	TRBV6-1	TRBJ1-2	TRBD1	CASSEGGQGIF	TGTGCCAGCAGTGAAGGGGGACAGGGGATCTTC
.	TRBV19	TRBJ1-1	.	CASIMNTEAFF	TGTGCCAGCATCATGAACACTGAAGCTTTCTTT
.	TRBV4-1	TRBJ2-1	.	CASSQEGGQFF	TGCGCCAGCAGCCAAGAAGGAGGACAGTTCTTC
.	TRBV19	TRBJ2-2	.	CASNLGWAGDTGELFF	TGTGCCAGTAACCTCGGGTGGGCAGGGGACACCGGGGAGCTGTTTTTT
.	TRBV6-5	TRBJ2-1	TRBD1	CASSYSVGQGSNEQFF	TGTGCCAGCAGTTACTCCGTGGGACAGGGGTCCAATGAGCAGTTCTTC
.	TRBV10-1	TRBJ2-1	TRBD2	CASSPATSGRAWSEQFF	TGCGCCAGCAGTCCAGCTACTAGCGGGAGGGCCTGGTCCGAGCAGTTCTTC
.	TRBV11-2	TRBJ2-1	.	CASSLVTAGLDEQFF	TGTGCCAGCAGCTTAGTGACGGCAGGGCTCGATGAGCAGTTCTTC
.	TRBV6-1	TRBJ1-5	.	CASSEREGGQPQHF	TGTGCCAGCAGTGAAAGAGAGGGGGGGCAGCCCCAGCATTTT
.	TRBV5-1	TRBJ2-1	TRBD2	CASSLLAGEGCAFF	TGCGCCAGCAGCTTACTAGCGGGAGAGGGTTGTGCGTTCTTC
.	TRBV11-3	TRBJ1-2	.	CASSPDRTDYGYTF	TGTGCCAGCAGCCCCGACAGGACGGATTATGGCTACACCTTC
.	TRBV6-1	TRBJ1-6	.	CASSEARQGGSPLHF	TGTGCCAGCAGTGAAGCGCGGCAGGGCGGTTCACCCCTCCACTTT
few	TRBV30	TRBJ1-5	.	CATSNVGGGNQPQHF	TGTGCCACCTCGAACGTGGGAGGGGGCAATCAGCCCCAGCATTTT
.	TRBV7-8	TRBJ1-1	.	CASSLVRLAHSMNTEAFF	TGTGCCAGCAGCTTAGTCCGGTTGGCTCACAGCATGAACACTGAAGCTTTCTTT
.	TRBV19	TRBJ1-6	.	CASSSDRSVSPLHF	TGTGCCAGTAGTAGTGACAGGTCGGTTTCACCCCTCCACTTT
.	TRBV10-2	TRBJ2-7	TRBD2	CASGLAGGPAYEQYF	TGCGCCAGCGGCCTAGCGGGAGGGCCGGCCTACGAGCAGTACTTC
once	TRBV29-1	TRBJ1-2	.	CSAVRQDDGYTF	TGCAGCGCTGTCCGACAAGACGATGGCTACACCTTC
.	TRBV20-1	TRBJ1-2	.	CSSNSNGYTF	TGCAGTTCTAACTCGAACGGCTACACCTTC
.	TRBV19	TRBJ2-2	TRBD2	CASSISGGYTGELFF	TGTGCCAGTAGTATCTCCGGGGGGTACACCGGGGAGCTGTTTTTT
.	TRBV24-1	TRBJ1-5	.	CATARPGQPQHF	TGTGCCACCGCGCGGCCGGGTCAGCCCCAGCATTTT
once	TRBV10-3	TRBJ2-1	TRBD2	CAISDTSGVYNEQFF	TGTGCCATCAGTGACACTAGCGGAGTATACAATGAGCAGTTCTTC
.	TRBV12-3/TRBV12-4	TRBJ2-1	.	CASSLKETYEQFF	TGTGCCAGCAGTTTAAAGGAGACCTATGAGCAGTTCTTC
.	TRBV27	TRBJ2-7	TRBD2	CASAKTSGNSYEQYF	TGTGCCAGCGCAAAGACTAGCGGGAACTCCTACGAGCAGTACTTC
.	TRBV6-5	TRBJ1-6	.	CASSPQGLDNSPLHF	TGTGCCAGCAGTCCACAGGGTTTGGATAATTCACCCCTCCACTTT
.	TRBV19	TRBJ2-5	.	CASSKGVETQYF	TGTGCCAGTAGTAAGGGGGTGGAGACCCAGTACTTC
once	TRBV19	TRBJ1-5	.	CASSFGDQPQHF	TGTGCCAGTAGCTTCGGAGATCAGCCCCAGCATTTT
.	TRBV11-3	TRBJ2-5	.	CASSHRVIQETQYF	TGTGCCAGCAGCCACCGGGTCATCCAAGAGACCCAGTACTTC
few	TRBV18	TRBJ2-5	.	CASSPGGQETQYF	TGTGCCAGCTCACCCGGAGGCCAAGAGACCCAGTACTTC
.	TRBV29-1	TRBJ1-1	.	CSVSSGQLNTEAFF	TGCAGCGTTTCGTCCGGACAGTTGAACACTGAAGCTTTCTTT
once	TRBV15	TRBJ2-5	TRBD2	CATSPLAGGLETQYF	TGTGCCACCAGCCCACTAGCGGGAGGTTTGGAGACCCAGTACTTC
.	TRBV10-3	TRBJ1-1	.	CAISKAGGRLLDAFF	TGTGCCATCTCTAAGGCGGGAGGAAGATTGTTGGATGCTTTCTTT
.	TRBV19	TRBJ1-2	TRBD1	CASSQGTGYSYGYTF	TGTGCCAGTAGTCAAGGGACAGGGTATTCCTATGGCTACACCTTC
.	TRBV21-1	TRBJ2-5	.	CASSKGDRVDQETQYF	TGTGCCAGCAGCAAAGGCGACAGGGTCGATCAAGAGACCCAGTACTTC
few	TRBV9	TRBJ1-5	TRBD1	CASSLTGGNQPQHF	TGTGCCAGCAGCCTGACAGGGGGCAATCAGCCCCAGCATTTT
.	TRBV6-5	TRBJ1-2	.	CASRKIGTLNYGYTF	TGTGCCAGCCGAAAAATAGGGACATTAAACTATGGCTACACCTTC
.	TRBV11-3	TRBJ2-7	TRBD2	CASSDPAVQRGGSYEQYF	TGTGCCAGCAGCGACCCTGCGGTACAGCGGGGTGGCTCCTACGAGCAGTACTTC
.	TRBV27	TRBJ2-7	TRBD1	CASCGTGFSEQYF	TGTGCCAGCTGCGGGACAGGGTTTAGCGAGCAGTACTTC
.	TRBV23-1	TRBJ1-2	.	CASSHFPYFGRSYPF	TGCGCCAGCAGTCATTTCCCCTATTTTGGTCGGTCGTACCCCTTC
once	TRBV6-5	TRBJ1-2	.	CATHTGLLGYTF	TGTGCCACCCATACAGGGCTCCTGGGCTACACCTTC